These 19 T cell receptor beta chains came from one sample sequenced in a study of PD-L1 blockade in urothelial cancer. Sequenced by immunoSEQ multiplex PCR; TCRdb stores in-frame clones only, minus some. The sample lists about 110,000 clones, over 75% occurring once. The source material was PBMCs, sampled around atezolizumab (anti-PD-L1) treatment. Receptors were obtained from a man between 50 and 59 years old with urothelial cancer.

This clone was counted a single time. The chain has TRBV9 and TRBJ2-1, with TRBD2 matching over 10 bases. The CDR3 extends over 16 amino acids. Trimming at V came to 2 bases and at J to 4 bases, leaving 6 bases not matched to a gene. CDR1 is SGDLS and CDR2 is YYNGEE in the germline V gene. The CDR3 loop is CASSVASGRAYNEQFF. CDR3 DNA: TGTGCCAGCAGCGTGGCTAGCGGGAGAGCGTACAATGAGCAGTTCTTC.

This chain uses TRBV6-1 with TRBJ1-2; D not certain. CDR1 and CDR2 from the germline V gene are MNHNS and SASEGT. The CDR3 totals 13 residues. V was trimmed by 2 bases and J by 5 bases, leaving 9 bases between them. Here the CDR3 reads CASSEKITYGYTF. The CDR3 nucleotides read TGTGCCAGCAGTGAAAAGATAACATATGGCTACACCTTC.

The J gene is TRBJ1-5, the V gene TRBV2; D might be TRBD1 (5 bases). Germline CDR1 and CDR2: SNHLY and FYNNEI. V was shortened by 3 bases and J by 0 bases, with 18 bases between the two germline ends. The CDR3 extends over 18 amino acids. This CDR3 reads CASSELSSGDYSNQPQHF. CDR3 coding DNA: TGTGCCAGCAGTGAGTTGTCCTCGGGGGACTATAGCAATCAGCCCCAGCATTTT.

As DNA, the CDR3 is TGTGCCAGCAGCGTAGGCGGGAGAAGCACAGATACGCAGTATTTT. Its translation: CASSVGGRSTDTQYF. The rearrangement uses TRBV9 and TRBJ2-3; 7 positions match TRBD2. V gave up 0 bases and J gave up 0 bases; unmatched junction bases: 1. Germline CDR1 reads SGDLS; CDR2 reads YYNGEE. The CDR3 spans 15 residues.

This clone was counted once. The chain carries TRBV11-2 and TRBJ2-3; possibly TRBD2 for D (6 bases). The V and J ends lost 1 base and 1 base respectively, with 9 bases between them. The CDR3 has 15 residues. The germline V gene encodes CDR1 SGHAT and CDR2 FQNNGV. The CDR3 is CASSLAGAGTDTQYF. As DNA, the CDR3 is TGTGCCAGCAGCTTAGCGGGAGCTGGCACAGATACGCAGTATTTT.

CDR3: CASSLRVRASGQDEQFF. The CDR3 DNA reads as TGTGCCAGCAGCTTAAGGGTAAGGGCTAGCGGGCAGGATGAGCAGTTCTTC. The rearrangement links TRBV7-8 to TRBJ2-1; 8 nucleotides match TRBD2. Trimming removed 2 bases from V and 8 bases from J; junction bases left unmatched: 14. Germline V gene data show CDR1 as SGHVS and CDR2 as FQNEAQ. The CDR3 is 17 amino acids.

V gene TRBV7-9 combines with J gene TRBJ1-4, with D possibly TRBD1 on 6 matching bases. The CDR3 extends over 16 amino acids. V was trimmed by 4 bases and J by 0 bases, leaving 12 bases between them. From germline, CDR1 is SEHNR and CDR2 FQNEAQ (reference sequence). DNA for the CDR3: TGTGCCAGCAGCTCCAGGGGTTCGGCAACTAATGAAAAACTGTTTTTT. Translation: CASSSRGSATNEKLFF.

The chain has TRBV15 and TRBJ2-5, with 11 bases matching TRBD1. Germline V gives CDR1 LNHNV, CDR2 YYDKDF (reference sequence). The CDR3 length is 16 residues. Germline trimming cut 1 base from V and 2 bases from J; bases unmatched to any gene: 3. The CDR3 is CATSRADRGRQETQYF. The DNA of the CDR3 is TGTGCCACCAGCAGAGCGGACAGGGGGCGTCAAGAGACCCAGTACTTC.

The sample holds a few counts of this clone. This rearrangement joins TRBV28 to TRBJ2-7, with 8 nucleotides matching TRBD2. Germline V gene sequence: CDR1 MDHEN, CDR2 SYDVKM. The CDR3 spans 16 residues. V was clipped by 2 bases and J by 3 bases; unmatched bases: 9. The CDR3: CASSLAGGRRDYEQYF. The CDR3 coding sequence is TGTGCCAGCAGTTTAGCGGGAGGCCGCCGTGACTACGAGCAGTACTTC.

V gene TRBV28 combines with J gene TRBJ2-5, with TRBD1 identical over 9 bases. CDR1 is MDHEN and CDR2 is SYDVKM in the germline V gene. The V segment lost 5 bases and the J segment 5 bases; nucleotides outside the gene matches: 9. This CDR3 has 15 amino acids. The CDR3: CASSHRGRWGETQYF. The CDR3 nucleotides are TGTGCCAGCAGTCACAGGGGGCGCTGGGGGGAGACCCAGTACTTC.

V and J are TRBV2 and TRBJ1-5, with TRBD1 matching 7 bases. The germline CDR1 and CDR2 sequences are SNHLY and FYNNEI. V was clipped by 6 bases and J by 4 bases; unmatched bases: 6. This CDR3 has 14 residues. This CDR3 is CASSGGQSNQPQHF. The CDR3 DNA sequence: TGTGCCAGCAGCGGGGGACAGTCAAATCAGCCCCAGCATTTT.

The gene calls are TRBV18 and TRBJ1-3; D is uncertain. The germline V gene encodes CDR1 KGHSH and CDR2 LQKENI. Trimming took 3 bases from V and 0 from J, leaving 6 bases between them. The CDR3 consists of 14 residues. DNA for the CDR3: TGTGCCAGCTCACCTCAGTTCTCTGGAAACACCATATATTTT. Protein sequence: CASSPQFSGNTIYF.

The chain couples TRBV2 to TRBJ2-2; TRBD1 agrees at 8 bases. The CDR3 spans 14 residues. Looked up from germline, CDR1 is SNHLY and CDR2 is FYNNEI. V was pared by 6 bases and J by 4 bases, with 4 bases of the junction left unmatched. The DNA for the CDR3 is TGTGCCAGCAGGGGACAGGATGTCACCGGGGAGCTGTTTTTT. Protein product: CASRGQDVTGELFF.

The chain employs TRBV11-2 and TRBJ2-7, with D perhaps matching TRBD2 (6 bases). Per germline, CDR1 SGHAT and CDR2 FQNNGV. Trimming shortened V by 1 base and J by 1 base, and 11 bases separated the two germline ends. CDR3 length: 15 amino acids. CDR3 region: CASSLVSGGSYEQYF. The DNA of the CDR3 is TGTGCCAGCAGCTTAGTATCCGGGGGATCCTACGAGCAGTACTTC.

This sequence joins TRBV4-1 and TRBJ2-7; TRBD2 matches 8 bases. V lost 3 bases and J lost 6; bases outside the gene matches: 4. Germline CDR1 reads MGHRA; CDR2 reads YSYEKL. The CDR3 has 13 residues. Here the CDR3 DNA reads TGCGCCAGCAGCCAGGGGGCGGGAGGCGAGCAGTACTTC. This codes for CASSQGAGGEQYF.

CDR3 nucleotides: TGTGCCAGCAGCTTGAGTGGGAGTGGCGGCTACGAGCAGTACTTC. Translation: CASSLSGSGGYEQYF. The chain links TRBV5-4 to TRBJ2-7, with D perhaps TRBD2 (5 bases). CDR3 length equals 15 residues. Trimming left V 1 base short and J 3 bases short, with 14 bases between. Germline assignment: CDR1 SGHNT and CDR2 YYREEE (reference sequence).

The V call is TRBV9, the J call TRBJ2-2; 14 bases fit TRBD2. Looked up from germline, CDR1 is SGDLS and CDR2 is YYNGEE. The CDR3 runs to 16 residues. V shed 2 bases, J shed 6 bases, and the junction held 3 bases outside the gene matches. Here the CDR3 reads CASSVGTSGSPGELFF. The CDR3 bases are TGTGCCAGCAGCGTCGGGACTAGCGGGAGCCCCGGGGAGCTGTTTTTT.

V is TRBV6-6 and J is TRBJ2-3; TRBD2 is a possible D gene (5 bases). The CDR3 is 11 residues long. Trimming shortened V by 5 bases and J by 14 bases, and 14 bases separated the two germline ends. The germline gives CDR1 MNHNY, CDR2 SVGAGI (reference sequence). This chain's CDR3 is CASSRTENLYF. DNA for the CDR3: TGTGCCAGCAGTCGGACTGAAAATTTGTATTTT.

The rearrangement links TRBV28 to TRBJ1-5; D call uncertain. The CDR3 is 18 amino acids. Germline values: CDR1 MDHEN, CDR2 SYDVKM. Trimming cost V 1 base and J 1 base, with 17 bases left between them. This chain's CDR3 is CASSLSRPPGRSNQPQHF. As DNA, the CDR3 is TGTGCCAGCAGTTTATCTAGGCCCCCCGGGAGGAGCAATCAGCCCCAGCATTTT.